Only a few counts were recorded for the clone carrying this T cell receptor beta chain. Its antigen is undetermined. Reverse transcribed after extraction, RNA yielded cDNA as the sequencing template. Generated by immunoSEQ multiplex PCR, the TCRdb table keeps only in-frame clones and is missing some. The sample lists 110,000 or so clones; roughly 60% were seen once. This record belongs to a study of CD8+ T cells in alopecia areata. For the study at large: Percentage of affected scalp area was the basis on which treated patients' severity was scored. Findings and limits, study-wide: Clonality was higher in lesional than normal scalp, especially in alopecia totalis/universalis. Scalp clonality and expanded CD8+ clones among the top 100 were significantly decreased by tofacitinib.

The CDR3 spans 14 residues. Germline CDR1 and CDR2: SGHRS and YFSETQ. The V and J ends lost 4 bases and 4 bases respectively, with 12 bases between them. Regarding treatment: oral pan-JAK inhibitor, 5-10 mg twice daily. Those with alopecia areata gave lesional scalp punch biopsies and peripheral blood. The input for sequencing was CD8+ T cells sorted from blood, taken at week 4, from a patient treated with tofacitinib. The V call is TRBV5-1, the J call TRBJ1-5; no reliable D call. This TCR was sampled from a human donor with alopecia areata. The CDR3 region is CASSEGRENQPQHF. CDR3 in DNA: TGCGCCAGCAGCGAAGGAAGAGAAAATCAGCCCCAGCATTTT.